A selection of T cell receptor beta chains follows, all from one sample in a study of cytomegalovirus exposure and HLA in healthy donors. Clones were sequenced by immunoSEQ multiplex PCR, and TCRdb holds only the in-frame ones, with some missing. The sample records over 100,000 clones, around 70% being singletons. The source material was PBMCs. Receptor source: a man aged 35 to 55 in good health and CMV-seropositive. The CDR3 runs from the conserved cysteine through the conserved F or W. The D gene is left open where the match is weak. Size is stated for part of the rows, as once, few or many counts, or as a class when the clone is expanded.

TGTGCCAGCAGCCGTTGGGGACAGGGACAGAACACTGAAGCTTTCTTT | CASSRWGQGQNTEAFF | NA | TRBD1 | TRBJ1-1 | TRBV14
TGTGCCAGCTCACCACGTTTCAGGACTGTGACCGGGGAGCTGTTTTTT | CASSPRFRTVTGELFF | NA | NA | TRBJ2-2 | TRBV18
TGTGCCAGCAGTGCCTTAGTGGGAGGGCCTTTGGGTGAGCAGTTCTTC | CASSALVGGPLGEQFF | NA | TRBD2 | TRBJ2-1 | TRBV6-1
TGTGCCAGCAGCGTAGCTACCGCAGACAGGGGGGATACTGAAGCTTTCTTT | CASSVATADRGDTEAFF | NA | TRBD1 | TRBJ1-1 | TRBV9
TGTGCCAGCAGTTATTCCGGGACAGGAGGTAATGAGCAGTTCTTC | CASSYSGTGGNEQFF | NA | TRBD1 | TRBJ2-1 | TRBV6-5
TGTGCCAGCAGTGACATTCCAGGACAGTCTATCTACACCTTC | CASSDIPGQSIYTF | NA | NA | TRBJ1-2 | TRBV6-4
TGTGCCAGCAGTGAGAACAGGGGGCTGGGGACTGAAGCTTTCTTT | CASSENRGLGTEAFF | NA | TRBD1 | TRBJ1-1 | TRBV28
TGTGCCAGCAGTTCCCACAGGGAGGGAAGTCAGCCCCAGCATTTT | CASSSHREGSQPQHF | NA | NA | TRBJ1-5 | TRBV6-6
TGTGCCAGCAGAGCCGGGACTAGGTCCACCGGGGAGCTGTTTTTT | CASRAGTRSTGELFF | NA | TRBD2 | TRBJ2-2 | TRBV2
TGCGCCAGCAGTCCCGGGGAGGCCAATCAGCCCCAGCATTTT | CASSPGEANQPQHF | NA | NA | TRBJ1-5 | TRBV10-2
TGTGCCTGGAGCTACGAGGACAGGGGGAACACTGAAGCTTTCTTT | CAWSYEDRGNTEAFF | NA | TRBD1 | TRBJ1-1 | TRBV30
TGTGCCAGCATCCCTGGACAGATGAACACTGAAGCTTTCTTT | CASIPGQMNTEAFF | NA | NA | TRBJ1-1 | TRBV28
TGTGCCAGCAGCTACAGGGTGAACACTGAAGCTTTCTTT | CASSYRVNTEAFF | NA | NA | TRBJ1-1 | TRBV27
TGCGCCAGCAGCTTGACAATACTAGCGGGGGGGGGCAATGAGCAGTTCTTC | CASSLTILAGGGNEQFF | NA | TRBD2 | TRBJ2-1 | TRBV5-1
TGTGCCGTCGACGGGGGGGCCTATGGCTACACCTTC | CAVDGGAYGYTF | NA | NA | TRBJ1-2 | TRBV28
TGTGCCTGGAGTAGGAGGGGCACTGAAGCTTTCTTT | CAWSRRGTEAFF | few | NA | TRBJ1-1 | TRBV30
TGTGCCAGCTCACCCCGGGATCGGGTCGGCTACAATGAGCAGTTCTTC | CASSPRDRVGYNEQFF | NA | NA | TRBJ2-1 | TRBV18
TGCGCCAGCAGCTGGGGACAAAGCTCTGGGGCCAACGTCCTGACTTTC | CASSWGQSSGANVLTF | NA | NA | TRBJ2-6 | TRBV5-1